This T cell receptor (beta chain) originates from a study of shared clonotypes between healthy human individuals. Using immunoSEQ multiplex PCR, the repertoire was profiled, and TCRdb retains in-frame clones only, with some absent. The table records about 2 million clones, less than 95% of them present only once. Worth noting for this clone: Its antigen is currently unknown.

Study-level findings and limits: Generation of non-shared clonotypes was less probable than generation of clonotypes shared by all four donors. Blood was the only sampled material, and tissue repertoires likely differ. Despite large depth, rarefaction showed incomplete sorted-subset sequencing.

CD45RO-negative, CCR7-positively selected cells formed the naive CD8 fraction, excluding terminally differentiated effector memory CD45RA+ cells. Every one of the donors was a Caucasian adult that lived in Nashville, Tennessee. This receptor was taken from a young man in good health. The specimen was naive CD8+ T cells sorted from blood.

Here the CDR3 DNA reads TGTGCCAGCAGCTCAAATCCTCTAATGGGACAGTCCTACGAGCAGTACTTC. Translation gives CASSSNPLMGQSYEQYF. The rearrangement links TRBV9 to TRBJ2-7; 7 bases line up with TRBD1. This CDR3 comprises 17 residues. The V gene's germline CDR1 is SGDLS and CDR2 YYNGEE. V lost 4 bases and J lost 1; bases outside the gene matches: 14.